These 8 T cell receptor beta chains came from one sample sequenced in a study of OX40 agonist ivuxolimab in advanced cancers. This table comes from immunoSEQ multiplex PCR, and its TCRdb copy is limited to in-frame clones, with some not included. The repertoire holds about 46,000 clones, around 90% seen once, with over 9% in the top ten. This specimen consisted of CD4+ or CD8+ T cells sorted from blood, obtained in a trial of the OX40 agonist ivuxolimab. Every receptor here comes from an adult with an advanced solid tumor such as melanoma, head and neck, liver or kidney cancer.

Points on this clone: Sequence at one end of the junction differs from germline and may be a read error. V gene TRBV6-6 combines with J gene TRBJ1-5; no clear D gene. The CDR3 has 13 amino acids. The germline V gene has CDR1 MNHNY and CDR2 SVGAGI (reference sequence). CDR3 loop: CAGSTVGNQPQHF. The CDR3 coding sequence is TGTGCCGGCAGCACAGTTGGCAATCAGCCCCAGCATTTT.

The chain has TRBV5-4 and TRBJ2-7; TRBD1 matches at 9 bases. CDR3 length: 16 residues. Germline CDR1 reads SGHNT; CDR2 reads YYREEE (reference sequence). Losses at the gene ends were 6 bases for V and 3 bases for J; bases not matched to a gene: 13. The CDR3 spells CASTPGVGTGFYEQYF. CDR3 bases: TGTGCCAGCACCCCGGGGGTCGGGACAGGGTTCTACGAGCAGTACTTC.

This clone was seen a single time. This rearrangement joins TRBV15 to TRBJ2-1; the D is unclear. Germline-derived CDR1 and CDR2 are LNHNV and YYDKDF (reference sequence). Trimming cost V 5 bases and J 0 bases, with 8 bases left between them. The CDR3 is 14 amino acids. The CDR3 DNA is TGTGCCACCAGCGTATGGAGCTCCTACAATGAGCAGTTCTTC. This sequence encodes CATSVWSSYNEQFF.

V usage is TRBV5-1 and J usage is TRBJ1-2; D not certain. CDR3 length equals 13 residues. V was shortened by 5 bases and J by 3 bases, with 11 bases between the two germline ends. CDR1 and CDR2 from the germline V gene are SGHRS and YFSETQ. The CDR3 region is CASRVNGDYGYTF. The CDR3 nucleotides read TGCGCCAGCAGGGTAAACGGCGACTATGGCTACACCTTC. Filled out from reference TRBV5-1 and TRBJ1-2, the complete variable domain reads KAGVTQTPRYLIKTRGQQVTLSCSPISGHRSVSWYQQTPGQGLQFLFEYFSETQRNKGNFPGRFSGRQFSNSRSEMNVSTLELGDSALYLCASRVNGDYGYTFGSGTRLTVV.

The chain employs TRBV6-5 and TRBJ2-2; weak D call: TRBD2 (5 bases). There are 14 residues in the CDR3. Germline CDR1 reads MNHEY; CDR2 reads SVGAGI. V gave up 7 bases and J gave up 4 bases, with 13 bases separating them. Here the CDR3 reads CASIEVEGTGELFF. CDR3 DNA: TGTGCCAGCATAGAGGTAGAGGGCACCGGGGAGCTGTTTTTT.

This chain connects TRBV27 to TRBJ1-1; tentatively, D is TRBD1 (5 bases). Trimming stripped 7 bases from V and 5 bases from J, with 8 bases between. Germline CDR1 and CDR2: MNHEY and SMNVEV (reference sequence). The CDR3 is 11 amino acids. CDR3 protein: CASIRGTEAFF. The CDR3 region has the DNA TGTGCCAGCATTCGGGGGACTGAAGCTTTCTTT.

V is TRBV7-8 and J is TRBJ2-1, with a possible D match to TRBD2 (6 bases). The germline V gene encodes CDR1 SGHVS and CDR2 FQNEAQ. The CDR3 has 16 amino acids. V was trimmed by 0 bases and J by 9 bases, leaving 18 bases between them. CDR3 loop: CASSLADGRLTGEQFF. In DNA, the CDR3 is TGTGCCAGCAGCTTAGCTGACGGGAGACTTACGGGTGAGCAGTTCTTC. The variable domain in full, with the rest retrieved from reference TRBV7-8 and TRBJ2-1, is GAGVSQSPRYKVAKRGQDVALRCDPISGHVSLFWYQQALGQGPEFLTYFQNEAQLDKSGLPSDRFFAERPEGSVSTLKIQRTQQEDSAVYLCASSLADGRLTGEQFFGPGTRLTVL.

The CDR3 region has the DNA TGTGCCAGAAGCCCCCTGGGTCGCGAGCAGTACTTC. Its translation: CARSPLGREQYF. The rearrangement joins TRBV7-5 to TRBJ2-7. TRBV7-5 has pseudogene status. The CDR3 extends over 12 amino acids.